This is a list of T cell receptor beta chains from one sample in a study of shared clonotypes between healthy human individuals. Libraries were prepared by immunoSEQ multiplex PCR; TCRdb keeps only in-frame clonotypes and omits some of them. The sample shows over a million clones, around 82% of them seen only once. Source material: memory CD4+ T cells from PBMCs. Receptors were obtained from a man aged 18 to 35 in good health. Some clones in this sample may be carry-over from other donors' samples. CDR3s include the opening cysteine and the closing phenylalanine or tryptophan. A D gene is named only where the DNA matches it firmly. Only part of the rows carry a size: once, few, many, or a class if the clone is expanded.

v_gene: TRBV30; abundance: -; j_gene: TRBJ2-7; d_gene: -; CDR3aa: CAWRHSYEQYF; CDR3nt: TGTGCCTGGAGACATTCCTACGAGCAGTACTTC
v_gene: TRBV2; abundance: -; j_gene: TRBJ2-1; d_gene: TRBD1; CDR3aa: CASRRDRGLYNEQFF; CDR3nt: TGTGCCAGCAGGAGGGACAGGGGCCTCTACAATGAGCAGTTCTTC
v_gene: TRBV5-1; abundance: -; j_gene: TRBJ2-7; d_gene: TRBD1; CDR3aa: CASSSGTGLPYEQYF; CDR3nt: TGCGCCAGCAGCTCCGGGACAGGGTTACCCTACGAGCAGTACTTC
v_gene: TRBV7-9; abundance: -; j_gene: TRBJ2-7; d_gene: TRBD1; CDR3aa: CASSLSRGQGYEQYF; CDR3nt: TGTGCCAGCAGCTTAAGTAGGGGACAGGGATACGAGCAGTACTTC
v_gene: TRBV5-1; abundance: -; j_gene: TRBJ2-1; d_gene: -; CDR3aa: CASSLEGSGNEQFF; CDR3nt: TGCGCCAGCAGCTTGGAGGGGTCTGGAAATGAGCAGTTCTTC
v_gene: TRBV5-6; abundance: -; j_gene: TRBJ2-7; d_gene: TRBD2; CDR3aa: CASSLVVAGAVSYEQYF; CDR3nt: TGTGCCAGCAGCTTGGTAGTAGCGGGAGCGGTATCCTACGAGCAGTACTTC
v_gene: TRBV4-3; abundance: -; j_gene: TRBJ1-2; d_gene: -; CDR3aa: CASSQASRRDGYTF; CDR3nt: TGCGCCAGCAGCCAAGCTTCTCGCAGGGATGGCTACACCTTC
v_gene: TRBV4-1; abundance: few; j_gene: TRBJ2-1; d_gene: TRBD1; CDR3aa: CASSPGTVFYNEQFF; CDR3nt: TGCGCCAGCAGCCCAGGGACAGTTTTTTACAATGAGCAGTTCTTC
v_gene: TRBV7-2; abundance: -; j_gene: TRBJ2-7; d_gene: -; CDR3aa: CASSPGTALSEQYF; CDR3nt: TGTGCCAGCAGCCCCGGGACTGCCTTATCCGAGCAGTACTTC
v_gene: TRBV5-1; abundance: few; j_gene: TRBJ2-5; d_gene: -; CDR3aa: CASSLAGAEETQYF; CDR3nt: TGCGCCAGCAGCTTGGCAGGGGCCGAAGAGACCCAGTACTTC
v_gene: TRBV29-1; abundance: few; j_gene: TRBJ1-1; d_gene: -; CDR3aa: CSHSSQASEAFF; CDR3nt: TGCAGCCATTCGTCGCAGGCAAGTGAAGCTTTCTTT
v_gene: TRBV19; abundance: once; j_gene: TRBJ2-7; d_gene: -; CDR3aa: CASSLKAGQNYEQYF; CDR3nt: TGTGCCAGTAGCCTGAAAGCGGGACAGAACTACGAGCAGTACTTC
v_gene: TRBV11-2; abundance: few; j_gene: TRBJ2-7; d_gene: TRBD2; CDR3aa: CASNPREWAYEQYF; CDR3nt: TGTGCCAGCAACCCGCGGGAGTGGGCCTACGAGCAGTACTTC
v_gene: TRBV5-1; abundance: -; j_gene: TRBJ2-2; d_gene: -; CDR3aa: CASSLGSGLGTGELFF; CDR3nt: TGCGCCAGCAGCTTGGGGTCGGGGCTCGGCACCGGGGAGCTGTTTTTT
v_gene: TRBV27; abundance: -; j_gene: TRBJ1-1; d_gene: TRBD1; CDR3aa: CASSNSSPRTGLKAFF; CDR3nt: TGTGCCAGCAGCAATTCCTCCCCCAGGACAGGGTTGAAAGCTTTCTTT
v_gene: TRBV27; abundance: -; j_gene: TRBJ1-1; d_gene: -; CDR3aa: CASSLPGLGNTEAFF; CDR3nt: TGTGCCAGCAGTTTACCAGGGCTCGGAAACACTGAAGCTTTCTTT
v_gene: TRBV5-4; abundance: few; j_gene: TRBJ2-1; d_gene: TRBD1; CDR3aa: CASSPQTGEMNEQFF; CDR3nt: TGTGCCAGCAGCCCCCAGACAGGGGAAATGAATGAGCAGTTCTTC
v_gene: TRBV7-9; abundance: -; j_gene: TRBJ2-1; d_gene: -; CDR3aa: CASSLAVPGVGEQFF; CDR3nt: TGTGCCAGCAGCTTAGCGGTCCCAGGGGTAGGTGAGCAGTTCTTC
v_gene: TRBV7-2; abundance: -; j_gene: TRBJ1-5; d_gene: -; CDR3aa: CASSLRVQPQHF; CDR3nt: TGTGCCAGCAGCCTGAGGGTTCAGCCCCAGCATTTT
v_gene: TRBV19; abundance: -; j_gene: TRBJ1-4; d_gene: -; CDR3aa: CASAQRSNEKLFF; CDR3nt: TGTGCCAGCGCCCAGCGGTCTAATGAAAAACTGTTTTTT
v_gene: TRBV4-3; abundance: -; j_gene: TRBJ2-3; d_gene: -; CDR3aa: CASSQDAGRVTDTQYF; CDR3nt: TGCGCCAGCAGCCAAGATGCGGGAAGGGTAACAGATACGCAGTATTTT
v_gene: TRBV28; abundance: -; j_gene: TRBJ2-3; d_gene: TRBD1; CDR3aa: CASSILPQGDRADTQYF; CDR3nt: TGTGCCAGCAGCATCCTCCCCCAGGGGGATAGGGCAGATACGCAGTATTTT
v_gene: TRBV19; abundance: -; j_gene: TRBJ2-1; d_gene: -; CDR3aa: CASSIVGDYNEQFF; CDR3nt: TGTGCCAGTAGTATAGTCGGTGACTACAATGAGCAGTTCTTC
v_gene: TRBV29-1; abundance: -; j_gene: TRBJ2-5; d_gene: -; CDR3aa: CSVLTGIAQETQYF; CDR3nt: TGCAGCGTTTTAACAGGGATAGCCCAAGAGACCCAGTACTTC
v_gene: TRBV25-1; abundance: once; j_gene: TRBJ2-7; d_gene: TRBD2; CDR3aa: CASSEPPPAGVGEQYF; CDR3nt: TGTGCCAGCAGTGAACCCCCCCCGGCGGGAGTCGGCGAGCAGTACTTC
v_gene: TRBV21-1; abundance: -; j_gene: TRBJ2-7; d_gene: -; CDR3aa: CASGGASSFYEQYF; CDR3nt: TGTGCCAGCGGGGGAGCTTCCTCCTTCTACGAGCAGTACTTC
v_gene: TRBV5-4; abundance: -; j_gene: TRBJ1-5; d_gene: -; CDR3aa: CASSSLNQPQHF; CDR3nt: TGTGCCAGCAGCTCCCTCAATCAGCCCCAGCATTTT
v_gene: TRBV29-1; abundance: -; j_gene: TRBJ2-5; d_gene: -; CDR3aa: CSVGVQRAEETQYF; CDR3nt: TGCAGCGTCGGGGTTCAACGGGCAGAAGAGACCCAGTACTTC
v_gene: TRBV11-2; abundance: -; j_gene: TRBJ1-5; d_gene: -; CDR3aa: CASSFEGPQHF; CDR3nt: TGTGCCAGCAGCTTTGAGGGGCCCCAGCATTTT
v_gene: TRBV19; abundance: -; j_gene: TRBJ1-2; d_gene: -; CDR3aa: CASTKDSYGYTF; CDR3nt: TGTGCCAGTACAAAGGACAGCTATGGCTACACCTTC
v_gene: TRBV19; abundance: -; j_gene: TRBJ2-3; d_gene: TRBD2; CDR3aa: CASQPGASGFADTQYF; CDR3nt: TGTGCCTCACAGCCCGGGGCTAGCGGGTTTGCAGATACGCAGTATTTT
v_gene: TRBV19; abundance: -; j_gene: TRBJ2-7; d_gene: -; CDR3aa: CASSDLRDLGVNEQYF; CDR3nt: TGTGCCAGTAGTGACCTCAGAGATCTGGGCGTCAACGAGCAGTACTTC